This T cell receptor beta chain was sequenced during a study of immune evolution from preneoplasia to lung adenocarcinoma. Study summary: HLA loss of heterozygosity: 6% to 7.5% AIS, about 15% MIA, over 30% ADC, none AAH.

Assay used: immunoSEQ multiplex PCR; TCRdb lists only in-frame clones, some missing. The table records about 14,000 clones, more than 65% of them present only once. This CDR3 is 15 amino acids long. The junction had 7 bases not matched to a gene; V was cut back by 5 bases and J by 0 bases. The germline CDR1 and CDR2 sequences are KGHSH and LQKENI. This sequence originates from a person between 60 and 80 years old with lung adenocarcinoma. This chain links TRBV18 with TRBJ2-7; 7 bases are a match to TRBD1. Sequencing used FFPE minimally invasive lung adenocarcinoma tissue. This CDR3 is CASSDFGTASYEQYF. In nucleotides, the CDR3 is TGTGCCAGCTCAGACTTCGGGACAGCCTCCTACGAGCAGTACTTC.